A selection of T cell receptor beta chains follows, all from one sample in a study of T-cell memory formation after mild COVID-19. MiXCR, applied by TCRdb to the 5' RACE reads, yields one record per CDR3 protein. The table includes about half a million distinct CDR3 sequences, about 20% detected once. Sequenced: PBMCs or a T cell subset sorted from them (not recorded which). The receptor source for this set is an adult woman who had mild COVID-19 (a few samples of this study predate the infection). Cell type and time point are not known. CDR3s include the opening cysteine and the closing phenylalanine or tryptophan. A D gene is named only where the DNA matches it firmly. Only some rows state a clone size, as once, few, many or a class for expanded clones.

v_call	d_call	j_call	clone_size	cdr3_nt	cdr3_aa
TRBV12-3/TRBV12-4	.	TRBJ1-1	few	TGTGCCAGCAGAACTTACACTGAAGCTTTCTTT	CASRTYTEAFF
TRBV9	TRBD1	TRBJ1-2	few	TGTGCCAGCAGCGTAGACAGGGGGTATGGCTACACCTTC	CASSVDRGYGYTF
TRBV18	TRBD1	TRBJ1-5	.	TGTGCCAGCTCCGGGGACAGGGGGCGGAATCAGCCCCAGCATTTT	CASSGDRGRNQPQHF
TRBV20-1	.	TRBJ2-4	.	TGCAGTGCTAGAGATCGCCGGTTAGCCAAAAACATTCAGTACTTC	CSARDRRLAKNIQYF
TRBV27	.	TRBJ1-2	.	TGTGCCAGCAGTTTAGCCCGGGCCCCCTCATCTAACTATGGCTACACCTTC	CASSLARAPSSNYGYTF
TRBV20-1	TRBD1	TRBJ2-7	few	TGCAGTGCTAGAGACGGGACAGGGAATAGCGAGCAGTACTTC	CSARDGTGNSEQYF
TRBV29-1	.	TRBJ1-5	.	TGCAGCGTTGGGTCCGCCGGCAATCAGCCCCAGCATTTT	CSVGSAGNQPQHF
TRBV10-3	TRBD1	TRBJ1-1	.	TGTGCCATCAGGGGGACAGTTCAGGGAAATACTGAAGCTTTCTTT	CAIRGTVQGNTEAFF
TRBV7-9	.	TRBJ2-1	.	TGTGCCAGCAGCTCGACTAGGGTCCTCTACAATGAGCAGTTCTTC	CASSSTRVLYNEQFF
TRBV12-3/TRBV12-4	.	TRBJ1-1	.	TGTGCCAGCAGTTGGGGGGCCGGGACTGCAGACGAAGAGGCTTTCTTT	CASSWGAGTADEEAFF
TRBV7-6	TRBD1	TRBJ2-5	.	TGTGCCAGCAGCATTGGACAGGGTCAAGAGACCCAGTACTTC	CASSIGQGQETQYF
TRBV20-1	.	TRBJ2-1	.	TGCAGTGCGGGGCGTCCAGAAACTTACAATGAGCAGTTCTTC	CSAGRPETYNEQFF
TRBV19	.	TRBJ1-3	.	TGTGCCAGTAGTCACCCCTTGGGGATCTCTGGAAACACCATATATTTT	CASSHPLGISGNTIYF
TRBV5-1	TRBD2	TRBJ2-1	few	TGCGCCAGCAGCTACCTAGCGGGGGGGCTGTATGAGCAGTTCTTC	CASSYLAGGLYEQFF
TRBV11-2	.	TRBJ2-7	few	TGTGCCAGCAGCTCCGAACCATCGGTTCAGCAGTACTTC	CASSSEPSVQQYF
TRBV28	TRBD1	TRBJ1-2	.	TGTGCCAGCAGTCCCCCCACTGGGACAGAAAATGACTATGGCTACACCTTC	CASSPPTGTENDYGYTF
TRBV3-1	.	TRBJ2-7	few	TGTGCCAGCAGCCAAATTGAAAGGGAGCAGTACTTC	CASSQIEREQYF
TRBV5-5	TRBD1	TRBJ1-5	.	TGTGCCAGCAGCTTGGGGACAGGGGGCCACAATCAGCCCCAGCATTTT	CASSLGTGGHNQPQHF
TRBV5-5	TRBD1	TRBJ1-5	.	TGTGCCAGCAGCTTTTCCCCCTTGGGACAGAACAATCAGCCCCAGCATTTT	CASSFSPLGQNNQPQHF
TRBV24-1	.	TRBJ2-3	many	TGTGCCACGGCTAGAGGGAGTACAGATACGCAGTATTTT	CATARGSTDTQYF
TRBV4-3	.	TRBJ2-3	.	TGCGCCAGCAGCCTCGCCGGTGTGGGAAACACAGATACGCAGTATTTT	CASSLAGVGNTDTQYF
TRBV11-2	TRBD2	TRBJ2-3	.	TGTGCCAGCAGCTTAGGCCCGTTGCGGGGGGGCCAAGATACGCAGTATTTT	CASSLGPLRGGQDTQYF
TRBV20-1	.	TRBJ2-3	few	TGCAGTGCTCCTCGGGGAGGCTCCACCATCACAGATACGCAGTATTTT	CSAPRGGSTITDTQYF
TRBV12-3/TRBV12-4	.	TRBJ1-1	few	TGTGCCAGCGGGAGAGGCACTGAAGCTTTCTTT	CASGRGTEAFF
TRBV15	.	TRBJ1-1	few	TGTGCCACCAGCCCATTTGGGATGGGGGACACTGAAGCTTTCTTT	CATSPFGMGDTEAFF
TRBV6-1	TRBD1	TRBJ1-1	.	TGTGCCAGCACCGACGGGACAGGACCTACTGAAGCTTTCTTT	CASTDGTGPTEAFF
TRBV7-8	.	TRBJ1-1	.	TGTGCCAGCAGCCAAAGGGGGAACACTGAAGCTTTCTTT	CASSQRGNTEAFF
TRBV30	TRBD1	TRBJ1-2	.	TGTGCCTGGAGTGGGACTTCCTACAGGGGAGGAGATGGCTACACCTTC	CAWSGTSYRGGDGYTF
TRBV12-3/TRBV12-4	TRBD1	TRBJ1-2	.	TGTGCCAGCAGTTTTGGCAGGGGGCATGGCTACACCTTC	CASSFGRGHGYTF